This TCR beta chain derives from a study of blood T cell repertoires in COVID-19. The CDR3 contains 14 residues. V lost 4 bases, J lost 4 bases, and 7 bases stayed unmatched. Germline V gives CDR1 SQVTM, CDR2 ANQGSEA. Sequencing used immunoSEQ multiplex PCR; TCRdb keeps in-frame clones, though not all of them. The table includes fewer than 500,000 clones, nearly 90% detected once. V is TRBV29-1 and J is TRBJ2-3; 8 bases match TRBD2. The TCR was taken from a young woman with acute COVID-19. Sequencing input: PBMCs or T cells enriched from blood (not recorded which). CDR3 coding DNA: TGCAGCGTTGGATATAGCGGGATGTCAGATACGCAGTATTTT. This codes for CSVGYSGMSDTQYF.